The 5 T cell receptor beta chains given below trace back to one sample, sequenced in a study of shared clonotypes between healthy human individuals. Only in-frame clones appear in the TCRdb table, and some are missing; sequencing was by immunoSEQ multiplex PCR. The data show around 1,100,000 clones, roughly 80% seen once. Sequencing was done on a sample of memory CD4+ T cells from PBMCs. Noted subset: CD45RA-negative fraction. Receptor source: a man aged 18 to 30 in good health. Some clones in this sample may be carry-over from other donors' samples.

This clone has more than one count but fewer than ten. This specimen includes other DNA sequences encoding the same CDR3. The V and J genes are TRBV5-1 and TRBJ1-1; D is perhaps TRBD1 (5 bases). The V gene lost 0 bases and the J gene lost 3 bases, with 6 bases spanning the gap. The CDR3 extends over 13 amino acids. Per germline, CDR1 SGHRS and CDR2 YFSETQ. The CDR3: CASSLVGDTEAFF. The DNA of the CDR3 is TGCGCCAGCAGCTTGGTGGGGGACACTGAAGCTTTCTTT.

The chain links TRBV7-9 to TRBJ1-2; TRBD1 matches at 10 bases. This CDR3 has 16 amino acids. J lost 6 bases, V lost 1 base, and 8 bases had no gene match. Germline assignment: CDR1 SEHNR and CDR2 FQNEAQ (reference sequence). The CDR3 loop is CASSLDRWGTGDGYTF. The CDR3, as DNA: TGTGCCAGCAGCTTAGATCGGTGGGGGACAGGGGATGGCTACACCTTC.

The gene calls are TRBV7-2 and TRBJ2-3; D remains ambiguous. Between the trimmed V and J ends, which lost 1 base and 2 bases, there was a span of 7 bases. This CDR3 region has 14 residues. Germline CDR1 and CDR2: SGHTA and FQGNSA. The CDR3 region has the DNA TGTGCCAGCAGCTTAGTGGGGAACACAGATACGCAGTATTTT. This gives the protein CASSLVGNTDTQYF.

This clone was observed once. The chain links TRBV15 to TRBJ1-4; D gene uncertain. This CDR3 has 15 residues. Germline V CDR1 and CDR2: LNHNV, YYDKDF (reference sequence). Trimming took off 1 base at V and 4 bases at J, with 10 bases between the two ends. The CDR3 coding sequence is TGTGCCACCAGCAGAGTAGGGCAGAATAATGAAAAACTGTTTTTT. Its protein product is CATSRVGQNNEKLFF.

Regarding this clone: This sample also contains other DNA sequences that code for the same CDR3. The chain uses TRBV7-6 and TRBJ2-2; 9 nucleotides align to TRBD2. The V gene end was trimmed by 1 base and the J gene end by 2 bases; junction bases not matched to a gene: 2. Germline assignment: CDR1 SGHVS and CDR2 FNYEAQ. This CDR3 comprises 16 residues. This CDR3 reads CASSLETSGNTGELFF. DNA of the CDR3: TGTGCCAGCAGCTTAGAGACTAGCGGAAACACCGGGGAGCTGTTTTTT.